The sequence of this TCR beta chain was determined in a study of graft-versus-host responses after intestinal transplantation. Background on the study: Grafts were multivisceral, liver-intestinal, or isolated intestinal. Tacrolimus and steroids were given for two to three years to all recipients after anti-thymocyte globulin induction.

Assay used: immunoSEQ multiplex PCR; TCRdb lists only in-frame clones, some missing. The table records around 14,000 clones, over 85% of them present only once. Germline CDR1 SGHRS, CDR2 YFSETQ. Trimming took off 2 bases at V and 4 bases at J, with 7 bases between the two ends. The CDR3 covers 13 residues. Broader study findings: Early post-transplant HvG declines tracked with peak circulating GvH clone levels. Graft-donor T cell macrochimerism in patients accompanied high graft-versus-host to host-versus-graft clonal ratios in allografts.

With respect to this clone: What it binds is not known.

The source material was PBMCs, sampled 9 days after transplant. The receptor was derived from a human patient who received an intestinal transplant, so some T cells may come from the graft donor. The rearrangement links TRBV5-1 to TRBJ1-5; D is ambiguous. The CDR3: CASSLALNQPQHF. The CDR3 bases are TGCGCCAGCAGCTTAGCCCTTAATCAGCCCCAGCATTTT.